The 22 T cell receptor beta chains given below trace back to one sample, sequenced in a study of blood T cell repertoires in COVID-19. Assay: immunoSEQ multiplex PCR; the TCRdb copy retains only in-frame clones and omits some. The table records 70,000 to 90,000 clones, 90% of them present only once. The sample comprised peripheral blood. The receptors derive from a human donor in a cohort sampled during active COVID-19.

V is TRBV5-4 and J is TRBJ2-1; 7 bases agree with TRBD1. J lost 7 bases, V lost 4 bases, and 11 bases had no gene match. Germline values: CDR1 SGHNT, CDR2 YYREEE (reference sequence). This CDR3 has 15 residues. DNA for the CDR3: TGTGCCAGCAGCCCTGGGACAGCCGGTTTGAATGAGCAGTTCTTC. As protein: CASSPGTAGLNEQFF. Full variable domain (outside the CDR3, taken from reference TRBV5-4 and TRBJ2-1): ETGVTQSPTHLIKTRGQQVTLRCSSQSGHNTVSWYQQALGQGPQFIFQYYREEENGRGNFPPRFSGLQFPNYSSELNVNALELDDSALYLCASSPGTAGLNEQFFGPGTRLTVL.

The rearrangement joins TRBV5-6 to TRBJ2-3, with 10 bases fitting TRBD1. There are 16 residues in the CDR3. Germline V gene data show CDR1 as SGHDT and CDR2 as YYEEEE. The junction had 9 bases not matched to a gene; V was cut back by 5 bases and J by 3 bases. The CDR3 here is CASSLPRDRGTDTQYF. As DNA, the CDR3 is TGTGCCAGCAGTCTTCCCCGGGACAGGGGAACAGATACGCAGTATTTT.

This clone was counted between two and nine times. The chain links TRBV30 to TRBJ1-6; 9 nucleotides line up with TRBD1. The J segment lost 9 bases and the V segment lost 2 bases, leaving 8 bases of the junction unmatched. The CDR3 contains 15 residues. CDR1 is GTSNPN, CDR2 SVGIG, per germline (reference sequence). The CDR3 DNA follows: TGTGCCTGGAGTACTTCACAGGGGGCTGGTTCACCCCTCCACTTT. This translates into CAWSTSQGAGSPLHF.

This clone has only one observation. The chain's CDR3 is CASDLGGITNPQHF. CDR3 bases: TGTGCCAGTGACCTAGGGGGTATTACTAATCCCCAGCATTTT. The V and J genes are TRBV19 and TRBJ1-5, with D tentatively TRBD1 (6 bases). CDR1 and CDR2 from the germline V gene are LNHDA and SQIVND (reference sequence). This CDR3 contains 14 residues. Trimming removed 8 bases at V and 10 bases at J, with 21 bases between.

The chain has TRBV18 and TRBJ2-5; 11 bases line up with TRBD2. The trim removed 2 bases at V and 2 bases at J, leaving 4 bases unmatched. The CDR3 length is 16 residues. The V gene's germline CDR1 is KGHSH and CDR2 LQKENI. The CDR3 nucleotides read TGTGCCAGCTCACCAAGCCTAGCGGGGGGTCAAGAGACCCAGTACTTC. Amino acids: CASSPSLAGGQETQYF.

The chain combines TRBV28 with TRBJ1-2; D remains unclear. Trimming pared 3 bases from V and 6 bases from J, leaving 14 bases between. The CDR3 spans 14 residues. Germline-derived CDR1 and CDR2 are MDHEN and SYDVKM. CDR3 protein: CASSFTPPEHGYTF. CDR3 bases: TGTGCCAGCAGTTTTACACCACCAGAACATGGCTACACCTTC.

V usage is TRBV18 and J usage is TRBJ2-1; 9 bases map to TRBD2. The CDR3 consists of 16 residues. Germline CDR1 KGHSH, CDR2 LQKENI. V trimming: 3 bases; J trimming: 3 bases; junction bases outside the gene matches: 6. CDR3 sequence reads: CASSPQRGVFYNEQFF. Written as DNA, the CDR3 is TGTGCCAGCTCACCGCAGCGGGGGGTCTTCTACAATGAGCAGTTCTTC.

This clone was seen only once. The rearrangement links TRBV5-1 to TRBJ2-7; tentative D call: TRBD1 (6 bases). Germline values: CDR1 SGHRS, CDR2 YFSETQ. CDR3 length equals 14 residues. V was shortened by 3 bases and J by 3 bases, with 13 bases between the two germline ends. CDR3 region: CASSWGQGGYEQYF. The CDR3 DNA sequence: TGCGCCAGCAGCTGGGGACAAGGGGGCTACGAGCAGTACTTC.

The V gene is TRBV5-1, the J gene TRBJ2-1; no firm D call. The CDR3 spans 15 residues. Trimming left V 0 bases short and J 6 bases short, with 13 bases between. Germline CDR1 is SGHRS and CDR2 is YFSETQ. Written as DNA, the CDR3 is TGCGCCAGCAGCTTGGAGCCCCCATACGCCAATGAGCAGTTCTTC. Protein product: CASSLEPPYANEQFF. The whole variable domain, filled in from reference TRBV5-1 and TRBJ2-1, reads KAGVTQTPRYLIKTRGQQVTLSCSPISGHRSVSWYQQTPGQGLQFLFEYFSETQRNKGNFPGRFSGRQFSNSRSEMNVSTLELGDSALYLCASSLEPPYANEQFFGPGTRLTVL.

The rearrangement uses TRBV5-4 and TRBJ2-1; 10 bases line up with TRBD2. The ends lost 2 bases at V and 4 bases at J; junction bases unmatched: 6. The CDR3 covers 16 residues. CDR1 SGHNT and CDR2 YYREEE come from the germline V gene (reference sequence). The CDR3 DNA reads TGTGCCAGCAGCTTTAAAGCTAGCGGGGGTTACAATGAGCAGTTCTTC. Translated, it gives CASSFKASGGYNEQFF. Full variable domain (outside the CDR3, taken from reference TRBV5-4 and TRBJ2-1): ETGVTQSPTHLIKTRGQQVTLRCSSQSGHNTVSWYQQALGQGPQFIFQYYREEENGRGNFPPRFSGLQFPNYSSELNVNALELDDSALYLCASSFKASGGYNEQFFGPGTRLTVL.

The rearrangement joins TRBV6-4 to TRBJ2-5; TRBD1 matches 12 bases. The CDR3 has 13 residues. In germline, CDR1 is MRHNA, CDR2 SNTAGT. V was clipped by 2 bases and J by 9 bases; unmatched bases: 1. The CDR3 DNA reads TGTGCCAGCAGTGACGGGACAGGGGGCCCCCAGTACTTC. Its translation is CASSDGTGGPQYF.

The CDR3 bases are TGTGCCAGCCTTAGCGGGCGCAGCACAGATACGCAGTATTTT. Amino acid sequence: CASLSGRSTDTQYF. V usage is TRBV6-5 and J usage is TRBJ2-3; 7 nucleotides line up with TRBD2. V dropped 8 bases and J dropped 0; count of bases not matched to a gene: 5. The CDR3 loop spans 14 amino acids. Germline CDR1 and CDR2: MNHEY and SVGAGI.

The chain couples TRBV6-1 to TRBJ1-2; 7 bases map to TRBD1. Germline V gene sequence: CDR1 MNHNS, CDR2 SASEGT. Germline trimming cut 3 bases from V and 4 bases from J; bases unmatched to any gene: 14. CDR3 length: 17 residues. The DNA for the CDR3 is TGTGCCAGCAGTGATTCTCGGACAGGCCGTTTTCCCTATGGCTACACCTTC. Protein sequence: CASSDSRTGRFPYGYTF.

This chain connects TRBV12-3 or TRBV12-4 to TRBJ1-1, with D perhaps TRBD1 (6 bases). V gave up 6 bases and J gave up 4 bases, with 12 bases separating them. The CDR3 totals 13 residues. In DNA form, the CDR3 reads TGTGCCAGCAGAAAACAGGGTTTCACTGAAGCTTTCTTT. The encoded protein is CASRKQGFTEAFF.

The chain links TRBV14 to TRBJ2-7; D is perhaps TRBD1 (5 bases). Germline V gene sequence: CDR1 SGHDN, CDR2 FVKESK. The CDR3 consists of 16 residues. V was trimmed by 1 base and J by 0 bases, leaving 13 bases between them. The CDR3 here is CASSQGDSRASYEQYF. DNA for the CDR3: TGTGCCAGCAGCCAAGGAGACAGCCGCGCCTCCTACGAGCAGTACTTC.

V gene TRBV6-5 combines with J gene TRBJ1-1, with D hard to call. Looked up from germline, CDR1 is MNHEY and CDR2 is SVGAGI. This CDR3 region has 15 residues. Trimming cost V 2 bases and J 3 bases, with 13 bases left between them. The CDR3 DNA sequence: TGTGCCAGCAGTTACGATTATAGAGCGGACACTGAAGCTTTCTTT. Its protein product is CASSYDYRADTEAFF.

The chain links TRBV25-1 to TRBJ2-1, with TRBD1 matching over 9 bases. There are 14 residues in the CDR3. Germline V lookup: CDR1 MGHDK, CDR2 SYGVNS. V lost 8 bases and J lost 16; bases outside the gene matches: 18. The CDR3: CASAPPGQGPTNFF. Here the CDR3 DNA reads TGTGCCAGCGCCCCACCGGGACAGGGACCAACTAACTTCTTC.

The chain employs TRBV6-5 and TRBJ1-1, with D possibly TRBD1 on 6 matching bases. CDR1 and CDR2 (germline): MNHEY, SVGAGI. The CDR3 runs to 15 residues. The ends were cut back, 6 bases at V and 4 bases at J, with 18 bases in the middle. This CDR3 reads CASRPTTGVGTEAFF. Written as DNA, the CDR3 is TGTGCCAGCAGGCCGACGACAGGTGTGGGCACTGAAGCTTTCTTT.

The table lists this clone with a few counts. The rearrangement uses TRBV7-8 and TRBJ1-4; D possibly corresponds to TRBD1 (5 bases). V was cut by 3 bases and J by 4 bases, with 12 bases left in between. This CDR3 has 15 amino acids. In germline, CDR1 is SGHVS, CDR2 FQNEAQ. CDR3 sequence reads: CASSFQGSVNEKLFF. In nucleotides, the CDR3 is TGTGCCAGCAGCTTTCAGGGCTCGGTTAATGAAAAACTGTTTTTT. Full variable domain (outside the CDR3, taken from reference TRBV7-8 and TRBJ1-4): GAGVSQSPRYKVAKRGQDVALRCDPISGHVSLFWYQQALGQGPEFLTYFQNEAQLDKSGLPSDRFFAERPEGSVSTLKIQRTQQEDSAVYLCASSFQGSVNEKLFFGSGTQLSVL.

This clone was recorded a few times. The chain recombines TRBV6-4 with TRBJ2-1; 7 bases line up with TRBD2. Germline V gene data show CDR1 as MRHNA and CDR2 as SNTAGT. CDR3 length equals 15 residues. V shed 5 bases and J 1 base; nucleotides not matched to a gene: 5. The CDR3, as DNA: TGTGCCAGCAGTCCGGCGGGGGTGTCCTACAATGAGCAGTTCTTC. Protein product: CASSPAGVSYNEQFF.

The V call is TRBV5-1, the J call TRBJ1-5; maybe TRBD1 (5 bases). Germline V gives CDR1 SGHRS, CDR2 YFSETQ. The CDR3 totals 15 residues. The V end was cut by 6 bases, the J end by 1 base, with 14 bases between. CDR3 loop: CASTPGGGSNQPQHF. In DNA form, the CDR3 reads TGCGCCAGCACACCGGGCGGGGGGAGCAATCAGCCCCAGCATTTT.

The chain employs TRBV6-6 and TRBJ2-7; D not certain. Trimming cost V 2 bases and J 0 bases, with 11 bases left between them. The germline gives CDR1 MNHNY, CDR2 SVGAGI (reference sequence). The CDR3 spans 15 residues. CDR3 in amino acids: CASSYPPSLSYEQYF. In DNA form, the CDR3 reads TGTGCCAGCAGTTACCCCCCGTCCCTCTCCTACGAGCAGTACTTC.